This T cell receptor beta chain was identified during a study of blood T cells in healthy people across ages. Next came a second PCR, run for about 6 to 12 cycles, which used a sample-barcoded 5' primer along with a J-beta primer mix. TCRdb re-called the 5' RACE reads through MiXCR, storing one row per CDR3 protein. Among 800,000 or so distinct CDR3 sequences listed, roughly 25% were seen once. The data also belong to a second study, concerning T cells of mothers and their children. In that study: The authors added sample barcodes and 2-4 random nucleotides using the M1S primer of the second PCR. The study obtained over 8.5 million TCR beta CDR3 reads per mother and around 3 million per child.

The sequence was collected from a boy aged 5-17 years in good health. The sequenced sample consisted of blood.

The CDR3 bases are TGTGCCAGCAGCCAAGATTCGGGAGGGGCGTCCTACGAGCAGTACTTC. The encoded protein is CASSQDSGGASYEQYF. The V call is TRBV3-1, the J call TRBJ2-7, with 8 positions matching TRBD2. CDR1 is LGHDT and CDR2 is YNNKEL in the germline V gene (reference sequence). V lost 0 bases to trimming and J lost 1 base; unmatched junction nucleotides: 5. The CDR3 loop spans 16 amino acids.